Each of the 18 T cell receptor beta chains below was sequenced from the same sample in a study of OX40 agonist ivuxolimab in advanced cancers. Libraries were prepared by immunoSEQ multiplex PCR; TCRdb keeps only in-frame clonotypes and omits some of them. The sample contains some 50,000 clones, approximately 85% of which appear only once. This material consisted of CD4+ or CD8+ T cells sorted from blood, taken in a trial of the OX40 agonist ivuxolimab. The source is an adult with an advanced solid tumor such as melanoma, head and neck, liver or kidney cancer.

The chain has TRBV28 and TRBJ1-2, with D unresolved. The CDR3 spans 13 residues. V shed 3 bases and J shed 10 bases, with 15 bases lying between them. CDR1 is MDHEN, CDR2 SYDVKM, per germline. The CDR3 region has the DNA TGTGCCAGCAGTTTTACGGTTCTTCGCGACTACACCTTC. Translating gives CASSFTVLRDYTF.

The CDR3 coding sequence is TGTGCCAGTAGTATAGGGGAGAGGGGCACTGGGGCCAACGTCCTGACTTTC. Residues: CASSIGERGTGANVLTF. The chain joins TRBV19 to TRBJ2-6, with D tentatively TRBD1 or TRBD2 (5 bases each). The V gene's germline CDR1 is LNHDA and CDR2 SQIVND (reference sequence). Trimming left V 1 base short and J 2 bases short, with 12 bases between. This CDR3 has 17 amino acids.

The V call is TRBV15, the J call TRBJ1-5; no definite D call. The length of the CDR3 is 14 residues. The germline CDR1 and CDR2 sequences are LNHNV and YYDKDF (reference sequence). The V gene lost 4 bases and the J gene lost 1 base, with 8 bases spanning the gap. The CDR3 here is CATSIGWSNQPQHF. The CDR3 nucleotides read TGTGCCACCAGCATCGGGTGGAGCAATCAGCCCCAGCATTTT.

This clone appeared a few times. This sequence joins TRBV19 and TRBJ2-3; 7 nucleotides line up with TRBD2. From germline, CDR1 is LNHDA and CDR2 SQIVND (reference sequence). The ends lost 5 bases at V and 8 bases at J; junction bases unmatched: 16. CDR3 size: 16 residues. The CDR3 region is CASSPVGGTNAATQYF. The CDR3 DNA reads as TGTGCCAGTAGTCCCGTGGGGGGGACTAACGCTGCTACGCAGTATTTT.

The chain links TRBV6-6 to TRBJ2-7; D is possibly TRBD1 (6 bases). CDR1 MNHNY and CDR2 SVGAGI come from the germline V gene (reference sequence). The length of the CDR3 is 16 residues. Trimming cost V 0 bases and J 6 bases, with 18 bases left between them. In DNA form, the CDR3 reads TGTGCCAGCAGTTACTCGAGGGCAGGGGCCGCCGTCGAGCAGTACTTC. It yields the protein CASSYSRAGAAVEQYF.

J is TRBJ1-1 and V is TRBV6-5, with TRBD1 as a possible D gene (6 bases). Trimming stripped 3 bases from V and 4 bases from J, with 15 bases between. Looked up from germline, CDR1 is MNHEY and CDR2 is SVGAGI. CDR3 length equals 15 residues. The CDR3 region has the DNA TGTGCCAGCAGTTATCGCGCAGGGGCGGGCACTGAAGCTTTCTTT. Amino acid sequence: CASSYRAGAGTEAFF.

The table lists this clone with a count of one. The rearrangement joins TRBV27 to TRBJ2-3; the D gene could be TRBD1 or TRBD2 (5 bases each). The length of the CDR3 is 15 residues. Germline-derived CDR1 and CDR2 are MNHEY and SMNVEV (reference sequence). V lost 3 bases and J 0 bases, leaving 10 bases between the germline ends. CDR3 region: CASSFRDLSTDTQYF. The CDR3 bases are TGTGCCAGCAGTTTTCGGGACCTAAGCACAGATACGCAGTATTTT.

The genes are TRBV5-6 and TRBJ1-4; weak D call: TRBD1 (6 bases). The CDR3 covers 14 residues. The germline CDR1 and CDR2 sequences are SGHDT and YYEEEE. The ends were cut back, 4 bases at V and 6 bases at J, with 13 bases in the middle. The CDR3 protein is CASSPTGSYEKLFF. The CDR3 DNA reads TGTGCCAGCAGCCCGACAGGTTCTTATGAAAAACTGTTTTTT.

The chain carries TRBV6-1 and TRBJ2-5; 9 bases fit TRBD2. There are 16 residues in the CDR3. Germline V gives CDR1 MNHNS, CDR2 SASEGT. The V and J ends lost 1 base and 1 base, in that order; junction bases with no gene match: 4. The CDR3 DNA reads as TGTGCCAGCAGTGAAGGGTTTAGCGGGGGCCAAGAGACCCAGTACTTC. It yields the protein CASSEGFSGGQETQYF.

The V call is TRBV7-8, the J call TRBJ2-3; no definite D call. Germline lookup yields CDR1 SGHVS and CDR2 FQNEAQ. The CDR3 loop spans 15 amino acids. Trimming removed 4 bases from V and 1 base from J, with 12 bases in between. CDR3 DNA sequence: TGTGCCAGCAGCTCCTACAGCTCTCGCACAGATACGCAGTATTTT. This sequence encodes CASSSYSSRTDTQYF.

The J gene is TRBJ2-7, the V gene TRBV5-1, with TRBD1 as a possible D gene (6 bases). Germline-derived CDR1 and CDR2 are SGHRS and YFSETQ. The length of the CDR3 is 12 residues. The germline V and J ends were trimmed by 0 bases and 12 bases, with 13 bases remaining between them. The CDR3 DNA sequence: TGCGCCAGCAGCTTGGGAGGGGGATTGGCGTACTTC. Encoded protein: CASSLGGGLAYF.

The chain employs TRBV30 and TRBJ2-1, with a tentative D call TRBD1 (6 bases). The ends were cut back, 5 bases at V and 7 bases at J, with 12 bases in the middle. The CDR3 totals 12 residues. Germline V CDR1 and CDR2: GTSNPN, SVGIG (reference sequence). In DNA form, the CDR3 reads TGTGCCTGGGCAGGGGTTGGGAATGAGCAGTTCTTC. It specifies CAWAGVGNEQFF.

This clone was seen only once. The chain joins TRBV7-9 to TRBJ1-6; D is ambiguous. V was pared by 1 base and J by 9 bases, with 13 bases between. Germline V gene sequence: CDR1 SEHNR, CDR2 FQNEAQ (reference sequence). CDR3 size: 15 residues. As DNA, the CDR3 is TGTGCCAGCAGCTTAGACGCTCGGCACGTTTCACCCCTCCACTTT. This codes for CASSLDARHVSPLHF.

The chain employs TRBV30 and TRBJ2-7; D is unresolved. V lost 0 bases and J 6 bases, leaving 18 bases between the germline ends. There are 15 residues in the CDR3. The V gene's germline CDR1 is GTSNPN and CDR2 SVGIG (reference sequence). CDR3 sequence reads: CAWSVVIPPTGEQYF. The CDR3 bases are TGTGCCTGGAGTGTAGTTATCCCCCCTACCGGCGAGCAGTACTTC.

The chain employs TRBV2 and TRBJ1-2, with 7 bases matching TRBD1. The junction had 8 bases not matched to a gene; V was cut back by 10 bases and J by 0 bases. The CDR3 totals 14 residues. The germline V gene encodes CDR1 SNHLY and CDR2 FYNNEI. The CDR3 region is CATIAGTANYGYTF. CDR3 sequence (DNA): TGTGCCACAATAGCTGGGACAGCTAACTATGGCTACACCTTC.

The rearrangement links TRBV30 to TRBJ1-2; 7 positions match TRBD1. The CDR3 runs 13 residues. V lost 2 bases, J lost 3 bases, and 3 bases stayed unmatched. Germline lookup yields CDR1 GTSNPN and CDR2 SVGIG (reference sequence). CDR3: CAWSSQGYYGYTF. The CDR3, as DNA: TGTGCCTGGAGTTCACAGGGGTACTATGGCTACACCTTC.

The gene calls are TRBV14 and TRBJ2-3; 12 positions agree with TRBD1. Germline trimming cut 2 bases from V and 6 bases from J; bases unmatched to any gene: 6. The CDR3 extends over 16 amino acids. Germline V gives CDR1 SGHDN, CDR2 FVKESK. The CDR3 loop reads CASSQIGTGGRDTQYF. CDR3 coding DNA: TGTGCCAGCAGCCAAATCGGGACAGGGGGCAGGGATACGCAGTATTTT.

This chain uses TRBV7-2 with TRBJ1-2, with TRBD1 as a possible D gene (6 bases). The germline gives CDR1 SGHTA, CDR2 FQGNSA. This CDR3 is 14 amino acids long. Trimming took off 5 bases at V and 2 bases at J, with 12 bases between the two ends. The DNA of the CDR3 is TGTGCCAGCAGCCCCGGACAGACCAACTATGGCTACACCTTC. Protein: CASSPGQTNYGYTF.